The 10 T cell receptor beta chains listed next were all sequenced from one sample in a study of OX40 agonist ivuxolimab in advanced cancers. The data were produced by immunoSEQ multiplex PCR, yet TCRdb's version contains in-frame clones alone and is incomplete. This table holds 50,000 to 70,000 clones, over 90% found once. The starting material was CD4+ or CD8+ T cells sorted from blood, obtained in a trial of the OX40 agonist ivuxolimab. These receptors were obtained from an adult with an advanced solid tumor such as melanoma, head and neck, liver or kidney cancer.

The chain couples TRBV9 to TRBJ2-5, with 14 bases that match TRBD2. The ends lost 3 bases at V and 4 bases at J; junction bases unmatched: 8. The CDR3 covers 17 residues. In germline, CDR1 is SGDLS, CDR2 YYNGEE. Written as DNA, the CDR3 is TGTGCCAGCAGCGCGGGACTAGCGGGGGCCTGGGGAGAGACCCAGTACTTC. It is translated as CASSAGLAGAWGETQYF.

The chain is built from TRBV7-6 and TRBJ1-1; D not resolved. V lost 5 bases and J lost 1, with 8 bases in between. Germline loops: CDR1 SGHVS, CDR2 FNYEAQ. CDR3 length equals 13 residues. Here the CDR3 DNA reads TGTGCCAGCAGCAGCGGTGGGAACACTGAAGCTTTCTTT. Its protein is CASSSGGNTEAFF.

V and J are TRBV5-1 and TRBJ2-7; 15 nucleotides match TRBD2. V dropped 3 bases and J dropped 0; count of bases not matched to a gene: 4. The V gene's germline CDR1 is SGHRS and CDR2 YFSETQ. This CDR3 is 17 amino acids long. This CDR3 is CASSWGLAGGSSYEQYF. For the CDR3, the DNA is TGCGCCAGCAGCTGGGGACTAGCGGGAGGAAGCTCCTACGAGCAGTACTTC.

This chain links TRBV9 with TRBJ2-1, with D tentatively TRBD1 (6 bases). The CDR3 covers 17 residues. The ends were cut back, 4 bases at V and 8 bases at J, with 25 bases in the middle. The germline gives CDR1 SGDLS, CDR2 YYNGEE. Here the CDR3 reads CASSSNRLGARGDEQFF. The DNA of the CDR3 is TGTGCCAGCAGCTCCAACAGGCTAGGAGCCAGGGGCGATGAGCAGTTCTTC.

The chain joins TRBV7-8 to TRBJ1-5, with D tentatively TRBD1 (6 bases). CDR1 and CDR2 (germline): SGHVS, FQNEAQ. The CDR3 contains 14 residues. The ends were cut back, 4 bases at V and 3 bases at J, with 10 bases in the middle. For the CDR3, the DNA is TGTGCCAGCAGCTCTGGGGGGCCCAATCAGCCCCAGCATTTT. Translating it yields CASSSGGPNQPQHF.

The chain combines TRBV5-4 with TRBJ2-1; D call uncertain. V was trimmed by 2 bases and J by 0 bases, leaving 9 bases between them. This CDR3 contains 15 residues. Germline V gives CDR1 SGHNT, CDR2 YYREEE (reference sequence). The CDR3 reads CASSLPMYSYNEQFF. The CDR3 DNA is TGTGCCAGCAGCTTACCCATGTACTCCTACAATGAGCAGTTCTTC.

The rearrangement links TRBV5-3 to TRBJ1-6; no firm D call. TRBV5-3 is an ORF for which the function is uncertain. The length of the CDR3 is 14 residues. The germline V and J ends were trimmed by 0 bases and 14 bases, with 15 bases remaining between them. CDR3 coding DNA: TGTGCCAGAAGCTTGGGACATCTTAACTGCGCCCTCCACTTT. This gives the protein CARSLGHLNCALHF.

The V gene is TRBV19, the J gene TRBJ2-2; TRBD2 matches at 11 bases. CDR1 LNHDA and CDR2 SQIVND come from the germline V gene (reference sequence). CDR3 length: 21 amino acids. The ends lost 4 bases at V and 0 bases at J; junction bases unmatched: 16. DNA of the CDR3: TGTGCCAGTAGTACGCACACCCTACTAGCGGGAGAATATTCGAACACCGGGGAGCTGTTTTTT. Translated: CASSTHTLLAGEYSNTGELFF.

The chain has TRBV28 and TRBJ1-5, with TRBD1 matching 7 bases. The CDR3 runs to 15 residues. V lost 7 bases, J lost 3 bases, and 9 bases stayed unmatched. Germline V gives CDR1 MDHEN, CDR2 SYDVKM. This CDR3 is CASTIDREDNQPQHF. The CDR3 region has the DNA TGTGCCAGCACCATCGACAGGGAGGACAATCAGCCCCAGCATTTT.

The rearrangement links TRBV4-3 to TRBJ2-3; TRBD2 matches at 9 bases. V trimming: 0 bases; J trimming: 5 bases; junction bases outside the gene matches: 12. Per germline, CDR1 LGHNA and CDR2 YSLEER. The CDR3 has 18 residues. This CDR3 is CASSQDGGAGGLGDTQYF. The CDR3 DNA reads as TGCGCCAGCAGCCAAGATGGAGGTGCGGGAGGGCTTGGAGATACGCAGTATTTT.